The clone carrying this T cell receptor beta chain was recorded only once. The entry originates in a study of blood T cell repertoires in COVID-19. V lost 7 bases and J lost 0, with 10 bases in between. This CDR3 is 13 amino acids long. CDR1 and CDR2 (germline): GTSNPN, SVGIG (reference sequence). Some clones are missing from TCRdb's copy, which holds only in-frame ones; the method was immunoSEQ multiplex PCR. The sample has more than 150,000 clones, around 80% seen once. The clonotype originates from a man in his fifties or sixties who had been exposed to COVID-19. The sample comprised PBMCs or T cells enriched from blood (not recorded which). The gene calls are TRBV30 and TRBJ2-1, with D possibly being TRBD1 (6 bases). Here the CDR3 DNA reads TGTGCCTTAGACAGGAGCTCCTACAATGAGCAGTTCTTC. Amino acid sequence: CALDRSSYNEQFF.